What follows are 21 T cell receptor beta chains derived from one specimen sequenced in a study of vaccination effects on CD4 cells after COVID-19. These receptors' targets are unknown. Clones were read by immunoSEQ multiplex PCR, and TCRdb kept only the in-frame ones, dropping some. The sample has about 64,000 clones; around four fifths are singletons. Antigen-specific CD4+ T cells were expanded (with viral peptide pools) by the ViraFEST assay ahead of sequencing. With more than nine days of culture completed, CD4+ T cells were isolated. The vaccine given was either BNT162b2 or mRNA-1273, in two doses. The sample was CD4+ T cells from PBMCs cultured with HCoV-OC43 spike peptides, taken after COVID-19 vaccination. This sample's subset: HCoV-OC43 spike overlapping peptide pool stimulation. The receptor source for this set is a human donor who received a COVID-19 vaccine.

The CDR3: CASSPLAGAYNEQFF. Here the CDR3 DNA reads TGTGCCAGCTCACCGTTAGCGGGGGCCTACAATGAGCAGTTCTTC. The chain joins TRBV18 to TRBJ2-1; TRBD2 matches at 9 bases. V gave up 3 bases and J gave up 2 bases; unmatched junction bases: 2. Germline lookup yields CDR1 KGHSH and CDR2 LQKENI. The CDR3 length is 15 residues.

This CDR3 is CASRGYTEAFF. The CDR3 DNA sequence: TGTGCCAGCAGGGGATACACTGAAGCTTTCTTT. The rearrangement uses TRBV6-5 and TRBJ1-1; the D is unclear. Per germline, CDR1 MNHEY and CDR2 SVGAGI. This CDR3 spans 11 amino acids. The V end was cut by 6 bases, the J end by 3 bases, with 5 bases between.

This chain connects TRBV5-1 to TRBJ2-5; no clear D gene. The CDR3 has 12 residues. Trimming removed 0 bases at V and 4 bases at J, with 4 bases between. Per germline, CDR1 SGHRS and CDR2 YFSETQ. In DNA form, the CDR3 reads TGCGCCAGCAGCTTGGATTTAGAGACCCAGTACTTC. It yields the protein CASSLDLETQYF.

The chain employs TRBV11-2 and TRBJ1-1; D gene unclear. Trimming took 1 base from V and 5 from J, leaving 2 bases between them. This CDR3 is 11 amino acids long. Germline loops: CDR1 SGHAT, CDR2 FQNNGV. Here the CDR3 DNA reads TGTGCCAGCAGCTTAGGGACTGAAGCTTTCTTT. As protein: CASSLGTEAFF.

The chain carries TRBV7-8 and TRBJ1-1; no clear D gene. Germline values: CDR1 SGHVS, CDR2 FQNEAQ. CDR3 length equals 14 residues. Trimming removed 0 bases from V and 4 bases from J, with 9 bases in between. CDR3 region: CASSLAGTFTEAFF. CDR3 DNA: TGTGCCAGCAGCTTAGCCGGCACCTTCACTGAAGCTTTCTTT.

The genes are TRBV18 and TRBJ1-5; 10 bases agree with TRBD1. The CDR3 loop spans 16 amino acids. Germline CDR1 and CDR2: KGHSH and LQKENI. V gave up 6 bases and J gave up 3 bases; unmatched junction bases: 8. The DNA of the CDR3 is TGTGCCAGCTCCCACGGGACAGGGGCTACCAATCAGCCCCAGCATTTT. Its protein product is CASSHGTGATNQPQHF.

The chain joins TRBV24-1 to TRBJ2-6; 8 bases are a match to TRBD1. Germline values: CDR1 KGHDR, CDR2 SFDVKD. V trimming: 3 bases; J trimming: 2 bases; junction bases outside the gene matches: 8. The length of the CDR3 is 18 residues. CDR3 amino acids: CATSDPTGGSTGANVLTF. CDR3 coding DNA: TGTGCCACCAGTGATCCTACAGGGGGGAGTACTGGGGCCAACGTCCTGACTTTC.

V gene TRBV19 combines with J gene TRBJ2-5; maybe TRBD1 (5 bases). The CDR3 loop spans 13 amino acids. Deletions cut 3 bases from V and 2 bases from J, with 7 bases between. Germline CDR1 and CDR2: LNHDA and SQIVND (reference sequence). The CDR3 spells CASSMSGQETQYF. CDR3 DNA sequence: TGTGCCAGTAGTATGTCAGGGCAAGAGACCCAGTACTTC.

The chain is built from TRBV3-1 (or the pseudogene TRBV3-2) and TRBJ1-1, with a tentative D call TRBD1 (5 bases). Germline V gene sequence: CDR1 LGHDT, CDR2 YNNKEL (reference sequence). The CDR3 is made up of 12 amino acids. Trimming removed 4 bases from V and 6 bases from J, with 9 bases in between. CDR3 in amino acids: CASSRGGAEAFF. The CDR3 DNA sequence: TGTGCCAGCAGCCGGGGGGGGGCTGAAGCTTTCTTT.

This sequence joins TRBV28 and TRBJ2-5; TRBD1 matches at 9 bases. CDR1 MDHEN and CDR2 SYDVKM come from the germline V gene. V shed 5 bases and J 2 bases; nucleotides not matched to a gene: 9. This CDR3 is built from 16 residues. CDR3 loop: CASSRPGQGKQETQYF. CDR3 DNA sequence: TGTGCCAGCAGTCGGCCGGGACAGGGCAAACAAGAGACCCAGTACTTC.

The chain joins TRBV24-1 to TRBJ2-7, with D hard to call. Looked up from germline, CDR1 is KGHDR and CDR2 is SFDVKD. V was clipped by 5 bases and J by 3 bases, with 7 bases between them. The CDR3 has 12 amino acids. DNA of the CDR3: TGTGCCACCAGTGTACAGCTCTACGAGCAGTACGTC. Residues: CATSVQLYEQYV.

The J gene is TRBJ1-2, the V gene TRBV6-1; 9 nucleotides align to TRBD1. V was clipped by 1 base and J by 4 bases; unmatched bases: 10. The V gene's germline CDR1 is MNHNS and CDR2 SASEGT. The CDR3 covers 17 residues. This CDR3 is CASSEERWGQGFYGYTF. The CDR3 DNA sequence: TGTGCCAGCAGTGAAGAGAGGTGGGGACAGGGCTTCTATGGCTACACCTTC.

The rearrangement links TRBV5-4 to TRBJ2-5; 10 positions agree with TRBD2. Losses at the gene ends were 4 bases for V and 2 bases for J; bases not matched to a gene: 2. CDR1 is SGHNT and CDR2 is YYREEE in the germline V gene (reference sequence). The CDR3 has 14 amino acids. In DNA, the CDR3 is TGTGCCAGCAGCCGAGCGGGGGGGCAAGAGACCCAGTACTTC. Amino acids: CASSRAGGQETQYF.

The V and J genes are TRBV9 and TRBJ1-1; no definite D call. The CDR3 has 14 residues. Germline V lookup: CDR1 SGDLS, CDR2 YYNGEE. V shed 4 bases and J shed 3 bases, with 13 bases lying between them. The CDR3 sequence is CASSPRLDYTEAFF. The DNA of the CDR3 is TGTGCCAGCAGCCCGCGGCTTGATTACACTGAAGCTTTCTTT. The variable domain in full, with the rest retrieved from reference TRBV9 and TRBJ1-1, is DSGVTQTPKHLITATGQRVTLRCSPRSGDLSVYWYQQSLDQGLQFLIQYYNGEERAKGNILERFSAQQFPDLHSELNLSSLELGDSALYFCASSPRLDYTEAFFGQGTRLTVV.

V is TRBV10-3 and J is TRBJ2-7; no firm D call. The V end lost 3 bases, the J end lost 3 bases, and 12 bases lay between the germline ends. The CDR3 is 14 residues long. Germline V gives CDR1 ENHRY, CDR2 SYGVKD. The CDR3 DNA sequence: TGTGCCATCAGTGATCACAAAACCCACTACGAGCAGTACGTC. Protein product: CAISDHKTHYEQYV.

The gene calls are TRBV18 and TRBJ1-2; D is ambiguous. Trimming cost V 2 bases and J 3 bases, with 13 bases left between them. This CDR3 has 15 residues. Germline V lookup: CDR1 KGHSH, CDR2 LQKENI. This chain's CDR3 is CASSPGVAGDYGYTF. As DNA, the CDR3 is TGTGCCAGCTCACCAGGTGTGGCCGGGGACTATGGCTACACCTTC. Based on the CDR3 plus reference TRBV18 and TRBJ1-2, the full variable domain is NAGVMQNPRHLVRRRGQEARLRCSPMKGHSHVYWYRQLPEEGLKFMVYLQKENIIDESGMPKERFSAEFPKEGPSILRIQQVVRGDSAAYFCASSPGVAGDYGYTFGSGTRLTVV.

In DNA form, the CDR3 reads TGCGCCAGCAGCCAAGAATGGGGAACAGGGTTTAATTCACCCCTCCACTTT. It specifies CASSQEWGTGFNSPLHF. V gene TRBV4-3 combines with J gene TRBJ1-6; possible D gene TRBD1, 6 bases. Germline CDR1 is LGHNA and CDR2 is YSLEER. The V end was cut by 0 bases, the J end by 6 bases, with 15 bases between. This CDR3 has 17 residues.

This clone occurred once. J is TRBJ1-4 and V is TRBV10-3, with 9 bases matching TRBD1. Germline V CDR1 and CDR2: ENHRY, SYGVKD. The CDR3 extends over 13 amino acids. V shed 10 bases, J shed 5 bases, and the junction held 5 bases outside the gene matches. The CDR3 DNA follows: TGTGCCACAAGGGACAGGGAAAATGAAAAACTGTTTTTT. Its translation is CATRDRENEKLFF.

J is TRBJ2-1 and V is TRBV7-9, with D perhaps matching TRBD2 (5 bases). The ends were cut back, 5 bases at V and 3 bases at J, with 14 bases in the middle. From germline, CDR1 is SEHNR and CDR2 FQNEAQ (reference sequence). The CDR3 has 15 amino acids. The chain's CDR3 is CASSPRTANYNEQFF. The CDR3 bases are TGTGCCAGCAGCCCACGGACTGCCAACTACAATGAGCAGTTCTTC. Full variable domain (remainder filled in from reference TRBV7-9 and TRBJ2-1): DTGVSQNPRHKITKRGQNVTFRCDPISEHNRLYWYRQTLGQGPEFLTYFQNEAQLEKSRLLSDRFSAERPKGSFSTLEIQRTEQGDSAMYLCASSPRTANYNEQFFGPGTRLTVL.

The rearrangement links TRBV19 to TRBJ2-5; 7 bases are a match to TRBD1. The length of the CDR3 is 15 residues. Germline V gene lookup returns CDR1 LNHDA and CDR2 SQIVND (reference sequence). V lost 7 bases and J lost 2; bases outside the gene matches: 10. CDR3: CASTDRAEIQETQYF. The CDR3, as DNA: TGTGCCAGTACCGACAGGGCCGAAATTCAAGAGACCCAGTACTTC.

This chain uses TRBV30 with TRBJ2-6; 10 nucleotides line up with TRBD1. V gave up 3 bases and J gave up 0 bases; unmatched junction bases: 2. Per germline, CDR1 GTSNPN and CDR2 SVGIG (reference sequence). This CDR3 has 16 residues. The CDR3 is CAWRGQGSSGANVLTF. CDR3 sequence (DNA): TGTGCCTGGAGGGGACAGGGGAGCTCTGGGGCCAACGTCCTGACTTTC.